This is a list of T cell receptor beta chains from one sample in a study of CD8+CD57+ T cells in acquired aplastic anemia. From the reads, TCRdb called clonotypes with MiXCR, one entry per CDR3 protein. The sample includes 150,000 to 200,000 distinct CDR3 sequences, 40% to 55% of them seen just once. The sequencing sample was made of sorted CD4+, CD8+, or CD8+CD57+ T cells (not recorded which) from PBMCs. The receptor source for this set is a human donor in good health. Both conserved end residues are part of each CDR3. D genes are given only for firm matches. The size entry is marked missing in some rows and otherwise reads once, few, many or a size class.

CDR3 protein,CDR3 DNA,D gene,V gene,J gene,clone size
CATSIPEELFF,TGTGCCACCAGCATCCCCGAGGAGCTGTTTTTT,.,TRBV15,TRBJ2-2,.
CSVDTTGSDTGELFF,TGCAGCGTGGACACGACAGGGTCGGACACCGGGGAGCTGTTTTTT,TRBD1,TRBV29-1,TRBJ2-2,many
CASSYAGGARNSPLHF,TGTGCCAGTTCCTACGCGGGGGGGGCGCGGAATTCACCCCTCCACTTT,.,TRBV19,TRBJ1-6,many
CSAQGLAGAYTDTQYF,TGCAGTGCCCAGGGACTAGCGGGGGCGTACACAGATACGCAGTATTTT,TRBD2,TRBV20-1,TRBJ2-3,.
CSVEDGQGIGELFF,TGCAGCGTTGAAGACGGACAGGGAATCGGGGAGCTGTTTTTT,TRBD1,TRBV29-1,TRBJ2-2,.
CASGIGTYEQYF,TGTGCCAGTGGCATCGGGACTTACGAGCAGTACTTC,.,TRBV2,TRBJ2-7,.
CASSQRTAKNIQYF,TGCGCCAGCAGCCAAAGGACTGCCAAAAACATTCAGTACTTC,.,TRBV4-1,TRBJ2-4,few
CSARDPGRALSDTQYF,TGCAGTGCTAGAGATCCAGGGAGGGCCCTTTCAGATACGCAGTATTTT,TRBD2,TRBV20-1,TRBJ2-3,many
CASSVTGGRDSPLHF,TGTGCCAGCAGTGTGACAGGGGGCAGGGATTCACCCCTCCACTTT,TRBD1,TRBV2,TRBJ1-6,few
CASSKAPWSSVEQYF,TGTGCCAGTAGTAAGGCCCCTTGGTCTAGCGTCGAGCAGTACTTC,.,TRBV19,TRBJ2-7,.
CATSDLGAPTDTQYF,TGTGCCACCAGTGACCTCGGAGCCCCCACAGATACGCAGTATTTT,.,TRBV24-1,TRBJ2-3,.
CASRAIFLCANYGYTF,TGTGCCAGCAGGGCTATATTCTTATGTGCTAACTATGGCTACACCTTC,.,TRBV11-1,TRBJ1-2,.
CASSSPQGASTDTQYF,TGTGCCAGCAGCTCCCCGCAGGGGGCTAGCACAGATACGCAGTATTTT,TRBD1,TRBV11-1,TRBJ2-3,.
CATSQVQGGQTQYF,TGTGCCACCAGTCAAGTACAGGGAGGGCAAACGCAGTATTTT,.,TRBV24-1,TRBJ2-3,.
CASSPRDRTDTQYF,TGTGCCAGCAGCCCTCGGGACAGAACAGATACGCAGTATTTT,TRBD1,TRBV7-2,TRBJ2-3,.
CASSARLADSYNEQFF,TGTGCCAGCAGTGCCCGACTAGCGGACTCCTACAATGAGCAGTTCTTC,TRBD2,TRBV12-3/TRBV12-4,TRBJ2-1,.
CSVESPGTNYEQYF,TGCAGCGTTGAATCTCCCGGGACAAACTACGAGCAGTACTTC,.,TRBV29-1,TRBJ2-7,once
CSARGAGHGYTF,TGCAGTGCTAGAGGCGCGGGACATGGCTACACCTTC,.,TRBV20-1,TRBJ1-2,.
CAISEPGREKLFF,TGTGCCATCAGTGAACCGGGCCGCGAAAAACTGTTTTTT,.,TRBV10-3,TRBJ1-4,.
CASTGPFPTDTQYF,TGCGCCAGCACCGGGCCCTTTCCCACAGATACGCAGTATTTT,.,TRBV10-2,TRBJ2-3,.
CSARRLPGQTYEQCF,TGCAGTGCTAGACGCCTGCCGGGACAGACCTACGAGCAGTGCTTC,TRBD1,TRBV20-1,TRBJ2-7,many
CSIGGRNTGELFF,TGCAGTATAGGAGGGAGGAACACCGGGGAGCTGTTTTTT,.,TRBV20-1,TRBJ2-2,.
CSVESRSNYGYTF,TGCAGCGTTGAATCTCGATCTAACTATGGCTACACCTTC,.,TRBV29-1,TRBJ1-2,.
CASRTSGTGELFF,TGTGCCAGCAGGACTAGCGGGACCGGGGAGCTGTTTTTT,TRBD2,TRBV25-1,TRBJ2-2,many
CASSAGTGYTDTQYF,TGCGCCAGCAGCGCCGGGACGGGCTACACAGATACGCAGTATTTT,.,TRBV10-2,TRBJ2-3,many
CASSLVSGPGWTGELFF,TGTGCCAGCAGCTTAGTTAGCGGGCCGGGGTGGACCGGGGAGCTGTTTTTT,TRBD2,TRBV7-2,TRBJ2-2,many
CASSVDPGQGLYNEQFF,TGTGCCAGCAGCGTCGACCCGGGACAGGGGCTCTACAATGAGCAGTTCTTC,TRBD1,TRBV9,TRBJ2-1,.
CASSSPGTSGRVTDTQYF,TGTGCCAGCAGCTCGCCCGGGACTAGCGGGAGGGTCACAGATACGCAGTATTTT,TRBD2,TRBV11-2,TRBJ2-3,.
CASSDPPGGQDTQYF,TGTGCCAGCAGTGATCCCCCTGGGGGGCAGGATACGCAGTATTTT,.,TRBV6-1,TRBJ2-3,many
CASSRGLEVQYF,TGTGCCAGCAGCCGTGGCCTAGAGGTGCAGTATTTT,.,TRBV7-9,TRBJ2-3,.
CATSRELRLTVGVGELFF,TGTGCCACCAGCAGAGAACTTAGGTTGACCGTCGGCGTCGGGGAGCTGTTTTTT,.,TRBV15,TRBJ2-2,many
CAISEPSNRVEFGEQYF,TGTGCCATCAGCGAGCCTTCCAACAGGGTGGAATTCGGCGAGCAGTACTTC,.,TRBV10-3,TRBJ2-7,.
CASSVDPGRGGELFF,TGTGCCAGCAGCGTAGACCCGGGCCGTGGCGGGGAGCTGTTTTTT,.,TRBV9,TRBJ2-2,many
CASSSPGQGNTGELFF,TGTGCCAGCAGCTCCCCGGGACAGGGGAACACCGGGGAGCTGTTTTTT,TRBD1,TRBV7-9,TRBJ2-2,.
CASTAVSPLHF,TGTGCCAGCACCGCAGTATCACCCCTCCACTTT,.,TRBV7-9,TRBJ1-6,.
CASSPTGAGNTEAFF,TGCGCCAGCAGCCCGACAGGGGCAGGGAACACTGAAGCTTTCTTT,TRBD1,TRBV5-1,TRBJ1-1,.
CASSRSGGKYEQYF,TGTGCCAGCAGTAGGTCAGGAGGCAAATACGAGCAGTACTTC,.,TRBV28,TRBJ2-7,few
CASSIQSGALGTQYF,TGTGCCAGTAGTATTCAGTCGGGTGCCTTGGGGACCCAGTACTTC,.,TRBV19,TRBJ2-5,many
CAISPGPPYGYTF,TGTGCCATTTCGCCGGGCCCTCCCTATGGCTACACCTTC,.,TRBV19,TRBJ1-2,.
CSARNLARNEQYF,TGCAGTGCTAGGAATCTAGCGAGGAACGAGCAGTACTTC,.,TRBV20-1,TRBJ2-7,.
CSVVGGAADYGYTF,TGCAGCGTTGTGGGGGGCGCGGCTGACTATGGCTACACCTTC,.,TRBV29-1,TRBJ1-2,.
CASSAPTLRGRGTEAFF,TGTGCCAGCAGTGCCCCCACGCTACGGGGAAGGGGCACTGAAGCTTTCTTT,.,TRBV25-1,TRBJ1-1,.
CASSLDRSPLAGGSTDTQYF,TGTGCCAGCAGCTTAGATCGGTCCCCCCTAGCGGGAGGGAGCACAGATACGCAGTATTTT,TRBD2,TRBV11-2,TRBJ2-3,.
CASSGTSGTWASYEQYF,TGTGCCAGTAGTGGAACTAGCGGGACCTGGGCCTCCTACGAGCAGTACTTC,TRBD2,TRBV19,TRBJ2-7,many
CASSIGGGDQPQHF,TGTGCCAGTAGTATAGGAGGAGGGGACCAGCCCCAGCATTTT,.,TRBV19,TRBJ1-5,.
CATSGGGREKLFF,TGTGCCACCAGTGGTGGGGGACGGGAAAAACTGTTTTTT,.,TRBV24-1,TRBJ1-4,.
CAASSGSTGSSYEQYF,TGTGCCGCCAGCTCCGGAAGTACGGGCAGCTCCTACGAGCAGTACTTC,.,TRBV10-3,TRBJ2-7,.
CATSSLGELFF,TGTGCCACCAGTTCACTCGGGGAGCTGTTTTTT,.,TRBV24-1,TRBJ2-2,medium-sized
CSVGDFTYEQYF,TGCAGCGTCGGGGACTTTACCTACGAGCAGTACTTC,.,TRBV29-1,TRBJ2-7,many
CASSLDPVTGSPLHF,TGCGCCAGCAGCTTGGATCCGGTTACGGGATCACCCCTCCACTTT,.,TRBV5-1,TRBJ1-6,.
CASSLSLSVGETQYF,TGTGCCAGCAGCTTAAGCTTGTCTGTAGGCGAGACCCAGTACTTC,.,TRBV7-9,TRBJ2-5,.
CASSLGEPGLGETQYF,TGTGCCAGCAGTTTAGGCGAACCGGGACTAGGGGAGACCCAGTACTTC,TRBD2,TRBV7-3,TRBJ2-5,many
CSVEGSGQGSYEQYF,TGCAGCGTTGAAGGGTCCGGACAGGGGTCCTACGAGCAGTACTTC,TRBD1,TRBV29-1,TRBJ2-7,many
CASSFGQNNQPQHF,TGTGCCAGCAGTTTCGGACAGAACAATCAGCCCCAGCATTTT,.,TRBV6-5,TRBJ1-5,many
CASSPLGSTGGRGGYTF,TGTGCCAGCAGCCCGTTGGGCTCGACAGGGGGCCGGGGAGGCTACACCTTC,TRBD1,TRBV3-1,TRBJ1-2,few
CASSLGGPSYEQYF,TGTGCCAGCAGCTTAGGGGGCCCCTCCTACGAGCAGTACTTC,.,TRBV7-2,TRBJ2-7,few
CASSADTGFPYNEQFF,TGTGCCAGCAGTGCGGACACAGGGTTTCCCTACAATGAGCAGTTCTTC,.,TRBV6-1,TRBJ2-1,few
CASCDTNYGYTF,TGTGCCAGTTGCGACACCAACTATGGCTACACCTTC,.,TRBV19,TRBJ1-2,once